This TCR beta chain was documented in a study of patients and donors after allogeneic stem cell transplantation. TCRdb called the RT-PCR reads again in MiXCR, with one record for every CDR3 protein. The sample yields about 960,000 distinct CDR3 sequences, approximately 18% seen once. Sequenced input: blood, either unsorted or a sorted T cell fraction (not recorded which). This receptor was identified in a human donor who was either an allogeneic HSCT recipient or a stem cell or donor lymphocyte infusion donor (not recorded which). It is not recorded whose cells these are; they may come from a transplant donor.

CDR3 residues: CASWGGGGETQYF. Written as DNA, the CDR3 is TGTGCCAGCTGGGGAGGGGGCGGAGAGACCCAGTACTTC. The V and J genes are TRBV12-3 or TRBV12-4 and TRBJ2-5; D possibly matches TRBD1 or TRBD2 (7 bases each). This CDR3 has 13 amino acids. V was pared by 8 bases and J by 4 bases, with 14 bases between.